This paragraph covers one T cell receptor beta chain sequence. Its antigen is currently not known. No much larger clone is present one base from it, and per-base qualities are unavailable. These data originate in a study of shared clonotypes between healthy human individuals (dated by TCRdb to 2018 to 2020). With respect to the entire study: A couple of women and three men aged 18 to 49 years were included in the cohort. Per donor, three plates each were used for CD4 naive and CD4 memory, two for CD8 naive, and one for CD8 memory. Blood TCR repertoires of five healthy adults were deeply sequenced to estimate repertoire size and the extent of clonotype sharing between individuals. Libraries were prepared and TCR repertoires were sequenced by different laboratories using diverse techniques, in order to increase sequencing depth and limit assay-specific biases. Each donor's leukapheresis produced roughly between roughly 0.85 and 9.5 billion PBMCs. Here is what the overall study found, with its caveats: Sampling was limited to blood, and TCR repertoires in tissue likely differ from TCR repertoires in blood. Higher generation probabilities were observed for clonotypes shared by all four sorted-subset donors than for non-shared clonotypes. Rarefaction of sorted-subset datasets indicated incomplete sequencing despite the large sequencing depth. Because the study included a small number of donors, the genetic and exposure-history diversity represented was limited. Based on pairwise subsampling, the degree of clonotype sharing among donors was expected to be affected by sequencing depth. Around 5.4% of naive CD4, 3.5% of naive CD8, roughly 2.4% of memory CD4, and roughly 0.4% of memory CD8 clonotypes were shared across a few donors. Larger estimated clonotype richness was generally found for naive subsets than for memory subsets.

Using the deep immunoSEQ assay, multiplex PCR amplified TCR CDR3 regions from genomic DNA. Extracted genomic DNA from each cell subset was distributed evenly across all wells of several immunoSEQ 96-well plates, and each plate was treated as a replicate. For sorted subsets, 200 ng of genomic DNA, equivalent to 30,000 or so T cell genomes, went into each replicate PCR. The purified libraries were quantified using a Qubit 3.0 fluorometer, sized with a Bioanalyzer 2100, and then quantified again using the KAPA Library Quantification kit. A separate single-read 150-cycle Illumina NextSeq 550 flow cell was used to sequence each immunoSEQ 96-well plate. The authors' pipeline ran thus. Because the immunoSEQ output held only junctional sequences and lacked quality scores, the filtering could not match the filtering applied to full-length reads. Sequences were annotated with PyIR, a Python wrapper for IgBLAST v1.9, using IMGT germline references to assign V/J genes and CDR3. Any read was removed if the V/J assignment was weak (E-value above 1e-6), the CDR3 was missing, or the read contained stop codons, out-of-frame junctions, or ambiguous translated residues. V3J clonotypes were defined as sequences sharing the same inferred V gene, J gene, and CDR3 amino acid sequence. The percentage overlap between two repertoires was calculated by dividing the number of shared unique clonotypes by the size of the smaller repertoire. Richness of each repertoire was evaluated using RTK rarefaction, the Chao1 estimator, and Recon v2.1 estimates of unobserved clonotypes. Generation probabilities were computed with OLGA for all TCRbeta clonotypes obtained by the gDNA method from several donors. As stored in TCRdb, this immuneACCESS dataset retains in-frame rearrangements with V and J assigned. A fraction of the clones does not appear; measured against another copy, unresolved V genes explain less than half of the discrepancy, and the remainder lacks a known reason. V and J calls plus clone size are reproduced from that table; the DNA served to infer D and trimming. The table for this sample lists over 700,000 clones; over 55% of them were counted only once. Around 1.8% of the sample rests with the top ten.

The donors were healthy, HIV-negative adults with no recently reported acute infections or vaccinations. All donors were Caucasian adults living in Nashville, Tennessee, USA. CD4+ T cells were enriched through magnetic negative selection, after which naive cells were positively selected on CD45RA and the remaining negative fraction served as the memory subset. Blood was collected by leukapheresis, and PBMCs were isolated by Ficoll-Histopaque density gradient centrifugation and then cryopreserved in liquid nitrogen vapor phase. Purity and quantity of every magnetically sorted T cell population were checked by analytical flow cytometry. From each sorted fraction, genomic DNA was isolated and quantified by UV absorbance on a Nanodrop 2000c. CDR1 is given as SEHNR and CDR2 as FQNEAQ, both from the germline V gene (reference sequence). Trimming takes 3 bases from V and 7 bases from J, and the germline ends sit 15 bases apart. Including the terminal cysteine and phenylalanine, the CDR3 comprises 15 residues. Only the CDR3 DNA stays, 45 bases, in frame from base 1.

The specimen sequenced was memory CD4+ T cells sorted from blood. Interpreted using the paper, the cell subset or site label stands for: CD45RA-negative fraction. This receptor chain uses TRBV7-9 and TRBJ1-4; no confident D gene assignment can be made. The clonotype comes from a woman in her 30s in good health. At the DNA level, the sequence is TGTGCCAGCAGCTTTATTGGCAGTCTTTCTGAAAAACTGTTTTTT. Its translation reads: CASSFIGSLSEKLFF.